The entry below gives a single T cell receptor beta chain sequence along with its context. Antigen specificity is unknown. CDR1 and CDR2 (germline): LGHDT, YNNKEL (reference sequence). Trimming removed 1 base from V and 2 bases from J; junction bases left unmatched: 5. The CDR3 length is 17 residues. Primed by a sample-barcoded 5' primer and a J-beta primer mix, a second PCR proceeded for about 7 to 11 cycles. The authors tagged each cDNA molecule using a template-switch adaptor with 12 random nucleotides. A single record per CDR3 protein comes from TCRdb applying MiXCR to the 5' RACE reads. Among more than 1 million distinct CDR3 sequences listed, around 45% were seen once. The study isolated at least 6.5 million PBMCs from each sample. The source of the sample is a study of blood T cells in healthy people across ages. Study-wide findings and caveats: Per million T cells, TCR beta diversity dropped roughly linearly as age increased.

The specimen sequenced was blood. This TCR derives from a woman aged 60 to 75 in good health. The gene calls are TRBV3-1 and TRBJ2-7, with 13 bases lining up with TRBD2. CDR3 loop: CASSQVPGLAGAYEQYF. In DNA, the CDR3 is TGTGCCAGCAGCCAAGTCCCCGGACTAGCGGGGGCCTACGAGCAGTACTTC.